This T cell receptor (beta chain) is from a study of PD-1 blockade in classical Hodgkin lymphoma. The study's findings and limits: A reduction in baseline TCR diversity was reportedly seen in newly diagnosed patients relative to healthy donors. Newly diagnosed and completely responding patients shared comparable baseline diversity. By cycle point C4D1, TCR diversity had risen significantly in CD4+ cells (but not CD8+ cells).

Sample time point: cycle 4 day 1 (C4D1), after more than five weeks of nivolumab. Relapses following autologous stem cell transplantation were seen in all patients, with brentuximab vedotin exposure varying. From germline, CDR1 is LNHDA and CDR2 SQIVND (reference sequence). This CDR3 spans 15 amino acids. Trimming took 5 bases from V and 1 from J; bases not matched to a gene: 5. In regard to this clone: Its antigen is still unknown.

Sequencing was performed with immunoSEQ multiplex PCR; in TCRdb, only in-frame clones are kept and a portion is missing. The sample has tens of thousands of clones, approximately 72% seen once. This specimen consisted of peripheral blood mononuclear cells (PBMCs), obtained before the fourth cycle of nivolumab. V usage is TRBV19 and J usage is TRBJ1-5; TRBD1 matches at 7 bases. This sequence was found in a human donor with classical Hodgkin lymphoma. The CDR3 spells CASSRPGQSNQPQHF. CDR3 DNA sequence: TGTGCCAGTAGTCGTCCGGGACAGAGCAATCAGCCCCAGCATTTT.